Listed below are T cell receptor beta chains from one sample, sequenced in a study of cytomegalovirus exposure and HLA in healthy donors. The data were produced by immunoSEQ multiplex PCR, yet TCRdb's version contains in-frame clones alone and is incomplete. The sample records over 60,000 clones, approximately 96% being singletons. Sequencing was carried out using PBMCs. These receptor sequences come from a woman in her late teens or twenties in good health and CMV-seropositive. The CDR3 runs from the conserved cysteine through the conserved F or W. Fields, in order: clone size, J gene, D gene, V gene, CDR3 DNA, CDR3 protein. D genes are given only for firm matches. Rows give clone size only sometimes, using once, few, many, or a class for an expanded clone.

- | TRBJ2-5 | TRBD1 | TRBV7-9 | TGTGCCAGCAGCCTCAGACAGGGGGCCGCATCGGAGACCCAGTACTTC | CASSLRQGAASETQYF
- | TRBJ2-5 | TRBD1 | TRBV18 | TGTGCCAGCTCACTGACAGGGGGCGAGACCCAGTACTTC | CASSLTGGETQYF
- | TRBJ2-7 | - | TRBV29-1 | TGCAGCGCAAATCCGGGACAAGGCGAGCAGTACTTC | CSANPGQGEQYF
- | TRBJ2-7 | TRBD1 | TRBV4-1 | TGCGCCAGCAGCCAGCCGCGACAGGGTCGGTACGAGCAGTACTTC | CASSQPRQGRYEQYF
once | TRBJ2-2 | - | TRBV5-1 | TGCGCCAGCAGTCCCGGGACACTCGCCGGGGAGCTGTTTTTT | CASSPGTLAGELFF
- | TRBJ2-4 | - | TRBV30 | TGTGCCTGGAGTGTTTCCAGGCTAGCCAAAAACATTCAGTACTTC | CAWSVSRLAKNIQYF
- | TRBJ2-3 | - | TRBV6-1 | TGTGCCAGCAGTGACCGGGTTATCACAGATACGCAGTATTTT | CASSDRVITDTQYF
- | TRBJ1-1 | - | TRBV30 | TGTGCCTGGAGTACAGACATGAACACTGAAGCTTTCTTT | CAWSTDMNTEAFF
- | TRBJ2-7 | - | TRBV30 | TGTGCCTGGTCCCCTTATTTCGGCGAGCAGTACTTC | CAWSPYFGEQYF
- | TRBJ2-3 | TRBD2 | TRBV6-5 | TGTGCCAGCAGTTACTCAGGCGGGAGGGAGATAGATACGCAGTATTTT | CASSYSGGREIDTQYF
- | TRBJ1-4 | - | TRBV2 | TGTGCCAGCAAGGATACCGGGACACCGAATGAAAAACTGTTTTTT | CASKDTGTPNEKLFF
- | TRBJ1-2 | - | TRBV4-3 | TGCGCCAGCAGCCAAGATTCTACCGACTATGGCTACACCTTC | CASSQDSTDYGYTF
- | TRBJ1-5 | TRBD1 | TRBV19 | TGTGCCAGTAGTAGCGGCGACAGGGGTCGCAATCAGCCCCAGCATTTT | CASSSGDRGRNQPQHF
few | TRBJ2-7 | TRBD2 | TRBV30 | TGTGCCTGGAGTGTACTAGCGGGTCCCTACGAGCAGTACTTC | CAWSVLAGPYEQYF
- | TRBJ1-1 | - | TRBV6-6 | TGTGCCAGCAGGCCCACCGGGACTTTGAACACTGAAGCTTTCTTT | CASRPTGTLNTEAFF
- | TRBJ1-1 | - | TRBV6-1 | TGTGCCAGCAGTGAAAGGTCGGGCAGGGGTGGAACTGAAGCTTTCTTT | CASSERSGRGGTEAFF
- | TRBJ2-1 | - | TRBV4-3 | TGCGCCAGCAGCCAAGACCGGGAGATCTGGAACAATGAGCAGTTCTTC | CASSQDREIWNNEQFF
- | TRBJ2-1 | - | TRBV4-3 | TGCGCCAGCAGCCAGAGCCCGGGGATCACCTACAATGAGCAGTTCTTC | CASSQSPGITYNEQFF
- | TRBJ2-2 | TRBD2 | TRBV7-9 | TGTGCCAGCAGCTTAGGATTGACGGTCGGGAGGGCAGGAACCGGGGAGCTGTTTTTT | CASSLGLTVGRAGTGELFF
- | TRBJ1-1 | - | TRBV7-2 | TGTGCCAGCAGCTTAGTCGGCAGGGAAGGCACTGAAGCTTTCTTT | CASSLVGREGTEAFF
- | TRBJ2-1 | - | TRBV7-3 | TGTGCCAGCAGCCTCCAGGGGAATGAGCAGTTCTTC | CASSLQGNEQFF
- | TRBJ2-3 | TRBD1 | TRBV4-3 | TGCGCCAGCAGCCAAGAAATGAGGGGGCTGGGGACGCAGTATTTT | CASSQEMRGLGTQYF
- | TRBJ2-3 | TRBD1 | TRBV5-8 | TGTGCCAGCAGCCCGAAGGTGACAGGGTTTGATACGCAGTATTTT | CASSPKVTGFDTQYF
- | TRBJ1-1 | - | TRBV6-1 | TGTGCCAGCAGCCTGACAGGGAACACTGAAGCTTTCTTT | CASSLTGNTEAFF
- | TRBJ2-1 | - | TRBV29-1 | TGCAGCGTTGATTTGGCAGGGCTCTACAATGAGCAGTTCTTC | CSVDLAGLYNEQFF
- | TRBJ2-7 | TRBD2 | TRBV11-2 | TGTGCCAGCAGCTTAGTAGCGGGAGGGCAGGGGGAGCAGTACTTC | CASSLVAGGQGEQYF
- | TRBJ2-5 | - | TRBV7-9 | TGTGCCAGCAGCCCGGCGGTCCTCCAAGAGACCCAGTACTTC | CASSPAVLQETQYF
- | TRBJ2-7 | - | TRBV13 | TGTGCCAGCAGCCGGACAGCGGCCGAAAGAGAGCAGTACTTC | CASSRTAAEREQYF
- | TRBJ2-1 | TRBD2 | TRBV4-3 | TGCGCCAGCAGCCAAGAACTAGCGGGATTACCCTACAATGAGCAGTTCTTC | CASSQELAGLPYNEQFF
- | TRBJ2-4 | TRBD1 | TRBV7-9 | TGTGCCAGCAGCTTAAAGGGACAGAAAAACATTCAGTACTTC | CASSLKGQKNIQYF
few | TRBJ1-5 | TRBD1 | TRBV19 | TGTGCCAGCCGGGCAGGGGACAGGAGCAATCAGCCCCAGCATTTT | CASRAGDRSNQPQHF
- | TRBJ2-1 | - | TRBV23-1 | TGCGCCAGCAGTCGCCCGTCGCTAGCGTCCCATGAGCAGTTCTTC | CASSRPSLASHEQFF
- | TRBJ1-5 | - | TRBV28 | TGTGCCAGCAGTTTTCTACAGCGGCTAAATCAGCCCCAGCATTTT | CASSFLQRLNQPQHF
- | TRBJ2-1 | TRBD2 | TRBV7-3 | TGTGCCAGCAGCGGTACTAGCGGGAGTAGTCCGCACAATGAGCAGTTCTTC | CASSGTSGSSPHNEQFF
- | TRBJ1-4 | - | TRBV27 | TGTGCCAGCAGAGGCAGGGGTGCTAATGAAAAACTGTTTTTT | CASRGRGANEKLFF
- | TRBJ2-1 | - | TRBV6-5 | TGTGCCAGCAGTACCTCAGAAGAGGATGAGCAGTTCTTC | CASSTSEEDEQFF
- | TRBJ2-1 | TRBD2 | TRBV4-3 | TGCGCCAGCAGCCAATCTAGCGGGCTCCCATACAATGAGCAGTTCTTC | CASSQSSGLPYNEQFF
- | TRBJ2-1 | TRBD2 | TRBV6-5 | TGTGCCAGCAGTCCTAGCGGAGACAATGAGCAGTTCTTC | CASSPSGDNEQFF
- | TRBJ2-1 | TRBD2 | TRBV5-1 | TGCGCCAGCAGCAAAACTAGCGCCCCCTCGAGCTCCTACAATGAGCAGTTCTTC | CASSKTSAPSSSYNEQFF
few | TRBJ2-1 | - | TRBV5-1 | TGCGCCAGCAGCTTGGCCAGAAGTTACAATGAGCAGTTCTTC | CASSLARSYNEQFF
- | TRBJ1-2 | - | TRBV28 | TGTGCCAGCAGTCCCCACCGTCGGGGGGGCGTGTACACCTTC | CASSPHRRGGVYTF
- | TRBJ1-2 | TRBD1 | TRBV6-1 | TGTGCCAGCAGTGAGGCCCAGGGGGTGGGAGGCTACACCTTC | CASSEAQGVGGYTF
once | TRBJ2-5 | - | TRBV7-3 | TGTGCCAGCAGCCCAGGGACTTCACAAGAGACCCAGTACTTC | CASSPGTSQETQYF
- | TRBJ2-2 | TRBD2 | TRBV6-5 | TGTGCCAGCAGTCCTCTAGCGGCCACCGGGGAGCTGTTTTTT | CASSPLAATGELFF
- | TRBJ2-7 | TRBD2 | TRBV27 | TGTGCCAGCAGTTTTACTAGCGGATTTTCCTACGAGCAGTACTTC | CASSFTSGFSYEQYF
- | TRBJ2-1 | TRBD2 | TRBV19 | TGTGCCAGTAGTCCTAGCGGGAGTCTCAATGAGCAGTTCTTC | CASSPSGSLNEQFF
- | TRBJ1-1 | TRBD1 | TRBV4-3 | TGCGCCAGCAGCCGAACCCGGACAGGGCTCAAGAACACTGAAGCTTTCTTT | CASSRTRTGLKNTEAFF
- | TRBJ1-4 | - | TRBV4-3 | TGCGCCAGCAGCCAATCCTGGGGGCAAGGGGGTGAAAAACTGTTTTTT | CASSQSWGQGGEKLFF
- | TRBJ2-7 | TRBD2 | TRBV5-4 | TGTGCCAGCAGCTCCGGACTAGCGTACGAGCAGTACTTC | CASSSGLAYEQYF
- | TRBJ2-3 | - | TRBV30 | TGTGCCTGGAGTGTACTATTTAGGCGGAGTACAGATACGCAGTATTTT | CAWSVLFRRSTDTQYF
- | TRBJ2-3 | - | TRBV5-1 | TGCGCCAGCAAGGGGGATACGCAGTATTTT | CASKGDTQYF
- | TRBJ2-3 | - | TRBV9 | TGTGCCAGCAGCGTAGGTGTCGGGTTCAACACAGATACGCAGTATTTT | CASSVGVGFNTDTQYF
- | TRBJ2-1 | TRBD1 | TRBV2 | TGTGCCAGCAGTAGCCAGGGGGTCAATGAGCAGTTCTTC | CASSSQGVNEQFF
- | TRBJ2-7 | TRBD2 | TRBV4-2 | TGTGCCAGCAGCCAAGCGGTACTAGCGGGAGGGAACTACGAGCAGTACTTC | CASSQAVLAGGNYEQYF
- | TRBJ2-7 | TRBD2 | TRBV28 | TGTGCCAGCAGTGCTAGCGGGAGCTCCTACGAGCAGTACTTC | CASSASGSSYEQYF
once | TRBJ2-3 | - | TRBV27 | TGTGCCAGTTACAGGCAATCCACAGATACGCAGTATTTT | CASYRQSTDTQYF